The rows below give T cell receptor beta chains drawn from one sample of a study of shared clonotypes between healthy human individuals. Repertoires were generated with immunoSEQ multiplex PCR, while TCRdb's copy carries only in-frame clones and drops some. The sample shows 650,000 to 800,000 clones, about 92% of them seen only once. The sequenced sample consisted of naive CD8+ T cells sorted from blood. The source of these receptors is a man between 25 and 39 years old in good health. Both conserved end residues are part of each CDR3. The D gene is left open where the match is weak. The size entry is marked missing in some rows and otherwise reads once, few, many or a size class.

TGTGCCAGCAGCTTAGTGGCCAAGGGGCCGTTAAACTATGGCTACACCTTC | CASSLVAKGPLNYGYTF | TRBJ1-2 | TRBV13 | . | .
TGTGCCAGCAGTCCCCTGGGCAACCAAGAGACCCAGTACTTC | CASSPLGNQETQYF | TRBJ2-5 | TRBV28 | . | .
TGTGCCAGCAGCTCCCCTTACGCGGGAATATCCTACAATGAGCAGTTCTTC | CASSSPYAGISYNEQFF | TRBJ2-1 | TRBV7-9 | . | .
TGCGCCAGCAGCCAATGGGACTCTGGGGCCAACGTCCTGACTTTC | CASSQWDSGANVLTF | TRBJ2-6 | TRBV4-1 | . | .
TGTGCCAGCAGCCGGGGGATCTTGTCGGGCGAGCAGTACTTC | CASSRGILSGEQYF | TRBJ2-7 | TRBV4-2 | . | .
TGTGCCAGCAGTACCTGGACTAGCGTAACCACAGATACGCAGTATTTT | CASSTWTSVTTDTQYF | TRBJ2-3 | TRBV28 | TRBD2 | .
TGTGCCAGCAGCCCCCGAAGCCAGGCCGGGGAGCTGTTTTTT | CASSPRSQAGELFF | TRBJ2-2 | TRBV5-4 | . | few
TGTGCCAGCAGCCCCCGGACTAACCTTTACAATGAGCAGTTCTTC | CASSPRTNLYNEQFF | TRBJ2-1 | TRBV9 | . | .
TGTGCCAGCAGTGACTCGCTAGCGGGAGCCGGGGAGCTGTTTTTT | CASSDSLAGAGELFF | TRBJ2-2 | TRBV6-4 | TRBD2 | .
TGTGCCAGCATAGATGGTACGCAGTATTTT | CASIDGTQYF | TRBJ2-3 | TRBV2 | . | .
TGTGCCAGCAGTGAAAGGTACAGGGCGGAGGATGAGCAGTTCTTC | CASSERYRAEDEQFF | TRBJ2-1 | TRBV6-1 | . | .
TGTGCCAGCAGTGGCCTAGCGGGGGAATACAATGAGCAGTTCTTC | CASSGLAGEYNEQFF | TRBJ2-1 | TRBV6-6 | TRBD2 | .
TGTGCCAGCAGCTTGGGTCGCCTTTCGGACGGCGTTGGGCTGTTTTTT | CASSLGRLSDGVGLFF | TRBJ2-2 | TRBV5-6 | . | .
TGTGCCAGCAGTCCAGGACTAGCGGGGCGACAGCAGTTCTTC | CASSPGLAGRQQFF | TRBJ2-1 | TRBV27 | TRBD2 | .
TGTGCCATCAGTGATAGGGACAATGAGCAGTTCTTC | CAISDRDNEQFF | TRBJ2-1 | TRBV10-3 | . | .
TGTGCCAGCAGTTTATCACAGCTAAATGAAAAACTGTTTTTT | CASSLSQLNEKLFF | TRBJ1-4 | TRBV27 | . | .
TGCAGTGTTACAGGGGGCGTTGGCTACACCTTC | CSVTGGVGYTF | TRBJ1-2 | TRBV20-1 | TRBD1 | .
TGTGCCAGCAGTGACTCGGCTGGGGGCAATGAGCAGTTCTTC | CASSDSAGGNEQFF | TRBJ2-1 | TRBV6-4 | . | .
TGTGCCAGCAGCTTCGCAGGGGGAACTGAAGCTTTCTTT | CASSFAGGTEAFF | TRBJ1-1 | TRBV13 | TRBD1 | .
TGTGCCAGCAGGAGGACCCTGAACACTGAAGCTTTCTTT | CASRRTLNTEAFF | TRBJ1-1 | TRBV7-6 | . | .
TGTGCCAGCAGCCGAACCCCCTCCGGAAACACTGAAGCTTTCTTT | CASSRTPSGNTEAFF | TRBJ1-1 | TRBV7-2 | . | .
TGTGCCAGCAACCACCATCAGTATAGCAATCAGCCCCAGCATTTT | CASNHHQYSNQPQHF | TRBJ1-5 | TRBV6-5 | . | .
TGTGCCAGCAATGAACCGCCTCTTGAAGCTTTCTTT | CASNEPPLEAFF | TRBJ1-1 | TRBV6-5 | . | .
TGTGCCAGCAGTCCTGAAAGGCTTAGCAATCAGCCCCAGCATTTT | CASSPERLSNQPQHF | TRBJ1-5 | TRBV27 | . | .
TGTGCCAGCAGCTTAGTTACTGTCAGGGACTCCTACGAGCAGTACTTC | CASSLVTVRDSYEQYF | TRBJ2-7 | TRBV7-9 | . | .
TGTGCCAGCAGCTCCGGGGCCAGCTCCTACGAGCAGTACTTC | CASSSGASSYEQYF | TRBJ2-7 | TRBV5-4 | . | .
TGTGCCAGCAGCTTGGCCGGGACGGGGAATCAGCCCCAGCATTTT | CASSLAGTGNQPQHF | TRBJ1-5 | TRBV7-8 | . | .
TGTGCCAGCAGTTACGTGGACGGCGACGGGGAGCTGTTTTTT | CASSYVDGDGELFF | TRBJ2-2 | TRBV6-5 | . | .
TGTGCCAGCAGTGCTGCAGGGGGCGAGCAGTACTTC | CASSAAGGEQYF | TRBJ2-7 | TRBV2 | TRBD1 | .
TGTGCCAGCAGCTTAGGTTCCCGGGACCGAATATCGGAGACCCAGTACTTC | CASSLGSRDRISETQYF | TRBJ2-5 | TRBV11-3 | . | .
TGTGCCTGGAGTGCGACCACTGAAGCTTTCTTT | CAWSATTEAFF | TRBJ1-1 | TRBV30 | . | .
TGTGCCAGCAGCTTAAGCTTTGTGGGTACTAGCGGGAGTTTGAATGAGCAGTTCTTC | CASSLSFVGTSGSLNEQFF | TRBJ2-1 | TRBV7-9 | TRBD2 | .
TGCAGCGTTCAGACTGTGAACACCGGGGAGCTGTTTTTT | CSVQTVNTGELFF | TRBJ2-2 | TRBV29-1 | . | .
TGTGCCAGCAGCCAAGAACTTAGCTACGAGCAGTACTTC | CASSQELSYEQYF | TRBJ2-7 | TRBV4-2 | . | .
TGTGCCAGCAGCCAAGGAAGGGGAACAGGGGATGAGCAGTTCTTC | CASSQGRGTGDEQFF | TRBJ2-1 | TRBV14 | TRBD1 | once
TGTGCCAGCAGCCTAGCGGGGCCCACAGATACGCAGTATTTT | CASSLAGPTDTQYF | TRBJ2-3 | TRBV7-9 | TRBD2 | .
TGCAGCGTTGCAGGGACTAGCGACCGATACAATGAGCAGTTCTTC | CSVAGTSDRYNEQFF | TRBJ2-1 | TRBV29-1 | TRBD2 | .
TGTGCCAGCAGTGAAACGTCTAGCGGGAGCTACGAGCAGTACTTC | CASSETSSGSYEQYF | TRBJ2-7 | TRBV2 | TRBD2 | .
TGTGCCAGCAGCCCCGGGACAGGGAACGACGAGCAGTACTTC | CASSPGTGNDEQYF | TRBJ2-7 | TRBV11-2 | TRBD1 | .
TGTGCCAGCAGTGTATCGGGACCAGACTCTTACGAGCAGTACTTC | CASSVSGPDSYEQYF | TRBJ2-7 | TRBV6-5 | . | .
TGTGCCAGCAGGGGGGGGGCGGACTATGGCTACACCTTC | CASRGGADYGYTF | TRBJ1-2 | TRBV27 | . | .
TGTGCCAGCAGCTTGGGACTAGCGGGAGTTGAGAGCTCCTACGAGCAGTACTTC | CASSLGLAGVESSYEQYF | TRBJ2-7 | TRBV7-3 | TRBD2 | .
TGCGCCAGCAGTCATATTCCAGGGAGATTGCATCAGCCCCAGCATTTT | CASSHIPGRLHQPQHF | TRBJ1-5 | TRBV23-1 | . | .
TGTGCCAGCACAACGGGAGGGGTTGGAGAGCAGTTCTTC | CASTTGGVGEQFF | TRBJ2-1 | TRBV27 | TRBD2 | .
TGTGCCAGCACCGGGCCCTACAATGAGCAGTTCTTC | CASTGPYNEQFF | TRBJ2-1 | TRBV5-6 | . | .
TGCGCCAGCAGCCAAGATAGGGCGCAGGGGGCCATAGTATATCACGGCCAAGAGACCCAGTACTTC | CASSQDRAQGAIVYHGQETQYF | TRBJ2-5 | TRBV4-1 | TRBD1 | .
TGTGCCAGCAGTAGGGGGGGCGGGTTCTACAATGAGCAGTTCTTC | CASSRGGGFYNEQFF | TRBJ2-1 | TRBV25-1 | . | .
TGTGCCAGCAGCCCGAGGGGACAGGGAGGGGAGCAGTACTTC | CASSPRGQGGEQYF | TRBJ2-7 | TRBV13 | TRBD1 | .
TGTGCCAGCTCACCAACAGTCCTGACCTCTGGGGCCAACGTCCTGACTTTC | CASSPTVLTSGANVLTF | TRBJ2-6 | TRBV18 | . | .
TGTGCCAGCAGCTTAGGGAGGAGGGACCCGATCACAGATACGCAGTATTTT | CASSLGRRDPITDTQYF | TRBJ2-3 | TRBV7-9 | . | .